These T cell receptor beta chains were read from a single sample in a study of cytomegalovirus exposure and HLA in healthy donors. Clones were read by immunoSEQ multiplex PCR, and TCRdb kept only the in-frame ones, dropping some. The table lists approximately 110,000 clones, 80% of them singletons. Sequenced sample: PBMCs. These receptors were collected from a man between 50 and 59 years old in good health and CMV-seronegative. Each CDR3 is given without its conserved first and last residue. The D gene is left open where the match is weak.

D gene | J gene | V gene | CDR3 protein
TRBD2 | TRBJ2-3 | TRBV28 | ASSLGSSGGRMQY
. | TRBJ1-5 | TRBV18 | ASSPPSPGHSNQPQH
. | TRBJ2-7 | TRBV19 | ASGGIYEQY
TRBD1 | TRBJ1-1 | TRBV10-3 | AIRGQPGGDTEAF
TRBD1 | TRBJ1-2 | TRBV7-9 | ASSGRTGSIGGYT
. | TRBJ2-1 | TRBV30 | AWSVWQGGNNEQF
. | TRBJ1-1 | TRBV5-1 | ASSIGGGSNTEAF
. | TRBJ2-1 | TRBV30 | AWSGGNEQF
. | TRBJ1-1 | TRBV5-4 | AAGAVNTEAF
TRBD2 | TRBJ2-5 | TRBV5-3 | ARPGGEGQETQY
TRBD2 | TRBJ2-7 | TRBV29-1 | SVVSSGVYEQY
. | TRBJ1-5 | TRBV28 | ASSPGGLYSNQPQH
TRBD1 | TRBJ1-2 | TRBV28 | ATRTGGVYGYT
TRBD1 | TRBJ2-7 | TRBV2 | ASSEGIQGAKEQY
TRBD1 | TRBJ1-2 | TRBV7-8 | ASSSRQGSNYGYT
TRBD1 | TRBJ2-3 | TRBV19 | ASSQGEGKDTQY
. | TRBJ2-5 | TRBV28 | ASSFRGGTQY
. | TRBJ2-1 | TRBV30 | AWSAPRVRVDNEQF
TRBD1 | TRBJ2-3 | TRBV11-3 | ASSRGTGESDTQY
. | . | TRBV7-8 | ASSLSGSSPSYEQY
. | TRBJ1-2 | TRBV7-2 | ASSLLQADGYT